Below, one TCR beta chain is given with its context. 13 Jbeta primers and 60 Vbeta primers were used for the PCR. Here immunoSEQ multiplex PCR was the method, and the copy in TCRdb shows in-frame clones only, minus some. The sample shows around 170,000 clones, over 75% of them seen only once. The data derive from a study of cytomegalovirus exposure and HLA in healthy donors. Across the whole study: Genetic ancestry analysis placed more than 80% of the 300 to 400 donors that were genotyped in the Caucasian-associated cluster.

J gave up 5 bases and V 4 bases, and 11 bases lay outside the gene matches. There are 16 residues in the CDR3. Germline V gene data show CDR1 as SGDLS and CDR2 as YYNGEE. The genes are TRBV9 and TRBJ2-2; 7 bases are a match to TRBD2. Sequenced input: PBMCs. This clonotype originated in a woman aged 25 to 39 in good health and CMV-seronegative. The DNA for the CDR3 is TGTGCCAGCAGCCCGGGGGGAATGGGGAGAACCGGGGAGCTGTTTTTT. Protein: CASSPGGMGRTGELFF.